This T cell receptor beta chain originates from a study of naive and memory T cell subsets. Four PCR rounds used nested alpha and beta constant region primers plus the SP2 primer. TCRdb ran MiXCR on the UMI-ligation and nested PCR reads and lists one entry per CDR3 protein. The data contain 20,000 to 25,000 distinct CDR3 sequences, 5.5% to 7.5% of them singletons. This clonotype has a count of ten or more. The germline V gene has CDR1 LGHDT and CDR2 YNNKEL (reference sequence). CDR3 length equals 16 residues. The V segment lost 1 base and the J segment 7 bases; nucleotides outside the gene matches: 7. The treatment here: skin biopsy from PPD injection site in Mantoux-positive individual. TCR cDNA received a 3' ligated oligonucleotide that carried a UMI.

This receptor was obtained from an adult in good health. The sequencing here drew on skin, taken from a tuberculin skin test site. The J gene is TRBJ2-1, the V gene TRBV3-1, with 10 positions matching TRBD2. The CDR3 DNA is TGTGCCAGCAGCCAAGTTTTACTAGCGGGAAATAATGAGCAGTTCTTC. It codes for CASSQVLLAGNNEQFF.